The 10 T cell receptor beta chains in this list originate from one sample, sequenced in a study of Tregs in tolerant kidney transplant recipients. Clones were sequenced by immunoSEQ multiplex PCR, and TCRdb holds only the in-frame ones, with some missing. Of about 240,000 clones in the sample, about 80% were seen once. Sequencing was performed on CD4+ T cells from blood. All receptors come from a human donor in good health.

V is TRBV7-2 and J is TRBJ1-2; D is undetermined. Trimming left V 2 bases short and J 5 bases short, with 6 bases between. CDR1 and CDR2 from the germline V gene are SGHTA and FQGNSA. CDR3 length: 12 residues. CDR3 residues: CASSLQAYGYTF. The CDR3 coding sequence is TGTGCCAGCAGCTTACAGGCTTATGGCTACACCTTC. Complete variable domain (other parts from reference TRBV7-2 and TRBJ1-2): GAGVSQSPSNKVTEKGKDVELRCDPISGHTALYWYRQSLGQGLEFLIYFQGNSAPDKSGLPSDRFSAERTGGSVSTLTIQRTQQEDSAVYLCASSLQAYGYTFGSGTRLTVV.

The chain has TRBV5-6 and TRBJ2-7; a possible D gene is TRBD1 (6 bases). V was clipped by 5 bases and J by 3 bases, with 15 bases between them. This CDR3 is built from 14 residues. CDR1 and CDR2 (germline): SGHDT, YYEEEE. The CDR3 loop reads CASSSTGKYYEQYF. The CDR3 coding sequence is TGTGCCAGCAGTTCAACAGGGAAGTACTACGAGCAGTACTTC.

V usage is TRBV7-9 and J usage is TRBJ1-4; 9 nucleotides agree with TRBD1. Germline CDR1 is SEHNR and CDR2 is FQNEAQ (reference sequence). This CDR3 region has 14 residues. V dropped 5 bases and J dropped 3; count of bases not matched to a gene: 1. CDR3 coding DNA: TGTGCCAGCAGCAGGACAGGGGCTAATGAAAAACTGTTTTTT. Protein: CASSRTGANEKLFF.

This clone was observed a single time. The rearrangement joins TRBV19 to TRBJ2-3; 7 bases fit TRBD1. Trimming took 8 bases from V and 2 from J; bases not matched to a gene: 13. The CDR3 runs 16 residues. Germline assignment: CDR1 LNHDA and CDR2 SQIVND (reference sequence). Here the CDR3 reads CASGYSGQFITDTQYF. The CDR3 DNA sequence: TGTGCCAGTGGCTACTCGGGACAGTTCATCACAGATACGCAGTATTTT.

The V gene is TRBV2, the J gene TRBJ2-7, with D possibly TRBD1 on 5 matching bases. The CDR3 extends over 12 amino acids. The V and J ends lost 7 bases and 3 bases respectively, with 10 bases between them. Germline CDR1 is SNHLY and CDR2 is FYNNEI. DNA of the CDR3: TGTGCCAGCATCCGAGACAGCTACGAGCAGTACTTC. Translating gives CASIRDSYEQYF.

The rearrangement uses TRBV30 and TRBJ2-1, with 7 bases lining up with TRBD1. Unmatched junction bases numbered 5, after V lost 2 bases and J lost 10 bases. There are 12 residues in the CDR3. CDR1 is GTSNPN, CDR2 SVGIG, per germline (reference sequence). CDR3 in DNA: TGTGCCTGGAGTTTAGGGGGCATCGAGCAGTTCTTC. Its translation: CAWSLGGIEQFF.

The chain employs TRBV25-1 and TRBJ2-7; weak D call: TRBD2 (5 bases). The CDR3 runs to 14 residues. Looked up from germline, CDR1 is MGHDK and CDR2 is SYGVNS. Trimming removed 4 bases at V and 5 bases at J, with 15 bases between. The CDR3 loop is CASSAGLRLNEQYF. The CDR3 coding sequence is TGTGCCAGCAGTGCAGGTCTAAGACTAAACGAGCAGTACTTC.

The V call is TRBV2, the J call TRBJ1-4, with unresolved D. This CDR3 region has 16 residues. The V gene's germline CDR1 is SNHLY and CDR2 FYNNEI. V shed 4 bases and J shed 4 bases, with 16 bases lying between them. The CDR3 loop reads CASSATKDRLNEKLFF. The CDR3 nucleotides are TGTGCCAGCAGTGCAACAAAGGACCGTCTTAATGAAAAACTGTTTTTT.

The DNA of the CDR3 is TGTGCCAGCTCACCACAGCTCCCAGGCACAGATACGCAGTATTTT. It encodes CASSPQLPGTDTQYF. The chain carries TRBV18 and TRBJ2-3; unclear D gene. Trimming cost V 1 base and J 1 base, with 9 bases left between them. Per the germline V gene, CDR1 is KGHSH and CDR2 is LQKENI. CDR3 length: 15 residues. Filled out from reference TRBV18 and TRBJ2-3, the complete variable domain reads NAGVMQNPRHLVRRRGQEARLRCSPMKGHSHVYWYRQLPEEGLKFMVYLQKENIIDESGMPKERFSAEFPKEGPSILRIQQVVRGDSAAYFCASSPQLPGTDTQYFGPGTRLTVL.

The sample holds a few counts of this clone. The rearrangement uses TRBV30 and TRBJ1-1; 7 bases are shared with TRBD1. The J segment lost 1 base and the V segment lost 4 bases, leaving 9 bases of the junction unmatched. The CDR3 loop spans 15 amino acids. Germline loops: CDR1 GTSNPN, CDR2 SVGIG (reference sequence). The CDR3 region is CAWTGQSWANTEAFF. CDR3 coding DNA: TGTGCCTGGACGGGACAGTCATGGGCGAACACTGAAGCTTTCTTT.